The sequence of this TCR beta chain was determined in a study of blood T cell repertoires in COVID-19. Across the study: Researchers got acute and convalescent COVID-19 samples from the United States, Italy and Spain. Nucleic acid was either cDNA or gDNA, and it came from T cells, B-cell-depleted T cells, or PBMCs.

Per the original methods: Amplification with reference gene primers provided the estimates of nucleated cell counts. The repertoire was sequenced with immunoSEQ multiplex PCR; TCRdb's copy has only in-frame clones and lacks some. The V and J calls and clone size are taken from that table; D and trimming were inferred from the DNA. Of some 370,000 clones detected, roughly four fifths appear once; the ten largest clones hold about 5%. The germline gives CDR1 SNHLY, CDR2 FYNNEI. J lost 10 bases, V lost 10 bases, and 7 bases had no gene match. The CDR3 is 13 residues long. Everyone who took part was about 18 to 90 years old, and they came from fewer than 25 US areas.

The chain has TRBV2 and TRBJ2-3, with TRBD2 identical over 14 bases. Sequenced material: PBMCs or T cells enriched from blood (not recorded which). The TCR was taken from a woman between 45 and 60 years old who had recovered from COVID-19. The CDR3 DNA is TGTGCCACCCAGGGACTAGCGGGAGTATCGCAGTATTTT. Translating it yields CATQGLAGVSQYF.